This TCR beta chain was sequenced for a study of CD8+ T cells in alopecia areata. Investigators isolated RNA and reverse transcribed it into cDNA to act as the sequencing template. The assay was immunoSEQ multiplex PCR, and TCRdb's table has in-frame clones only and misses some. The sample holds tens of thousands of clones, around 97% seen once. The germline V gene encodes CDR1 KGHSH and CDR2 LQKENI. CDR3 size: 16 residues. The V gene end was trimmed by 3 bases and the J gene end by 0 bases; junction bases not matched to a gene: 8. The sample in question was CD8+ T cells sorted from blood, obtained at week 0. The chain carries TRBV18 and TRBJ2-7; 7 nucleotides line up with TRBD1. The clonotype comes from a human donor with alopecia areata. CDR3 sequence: CASSPSTGEFSYEQYF. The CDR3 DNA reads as TGTGCCAGCTCACCCTCTACAGGGGAGTTCTCCTACGAGCAGTACTTC.